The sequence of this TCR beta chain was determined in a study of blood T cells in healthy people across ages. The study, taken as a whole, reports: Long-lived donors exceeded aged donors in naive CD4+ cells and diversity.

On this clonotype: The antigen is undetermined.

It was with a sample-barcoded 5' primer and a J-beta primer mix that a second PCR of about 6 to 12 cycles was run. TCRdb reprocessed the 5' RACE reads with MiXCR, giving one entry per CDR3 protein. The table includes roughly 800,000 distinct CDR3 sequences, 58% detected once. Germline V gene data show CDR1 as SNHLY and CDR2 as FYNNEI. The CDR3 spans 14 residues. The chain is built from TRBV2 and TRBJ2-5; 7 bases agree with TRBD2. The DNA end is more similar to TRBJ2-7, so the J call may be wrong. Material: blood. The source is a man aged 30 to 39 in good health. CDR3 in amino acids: CASSAVRTGGEQYF. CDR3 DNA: TGTGCCAGCAGCGCCGTAAGAACGGGGGGCGAGCAGTACTTC.